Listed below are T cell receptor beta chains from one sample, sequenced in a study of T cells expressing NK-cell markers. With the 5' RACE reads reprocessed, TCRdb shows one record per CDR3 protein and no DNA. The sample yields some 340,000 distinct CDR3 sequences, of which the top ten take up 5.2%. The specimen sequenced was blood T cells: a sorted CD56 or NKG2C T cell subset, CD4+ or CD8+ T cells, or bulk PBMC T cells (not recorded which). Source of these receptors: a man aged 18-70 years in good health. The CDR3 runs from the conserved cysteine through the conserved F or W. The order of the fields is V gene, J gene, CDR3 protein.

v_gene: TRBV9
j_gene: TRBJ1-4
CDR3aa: CASSANDSPYEKLFF

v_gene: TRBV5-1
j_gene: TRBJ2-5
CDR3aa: CASTPLGGPQETQYF

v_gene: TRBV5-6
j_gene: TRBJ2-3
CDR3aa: CASSGRGVRTDTQYF

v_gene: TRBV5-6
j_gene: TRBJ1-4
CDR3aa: CASSPPPPYGVEKLFF

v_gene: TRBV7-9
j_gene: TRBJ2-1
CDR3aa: CASSQRLEGGEQFF

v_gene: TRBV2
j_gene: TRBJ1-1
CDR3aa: CASSPRGEEAFF

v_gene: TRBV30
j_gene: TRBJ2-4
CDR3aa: CAWKRGGLTKNIQYF

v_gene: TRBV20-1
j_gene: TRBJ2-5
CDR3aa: CSAGPKREETQYF

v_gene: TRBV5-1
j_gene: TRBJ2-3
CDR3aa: CASSYGTGPQYF

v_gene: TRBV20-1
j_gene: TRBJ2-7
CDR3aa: CSAQSGGSYEQYF

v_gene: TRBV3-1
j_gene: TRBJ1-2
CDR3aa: CASSQHLGQINYGYTF

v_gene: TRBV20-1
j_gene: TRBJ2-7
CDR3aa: CSARRIGGGAYEQYF

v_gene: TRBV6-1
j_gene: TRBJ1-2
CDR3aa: CASSAQGLRSYGYTF

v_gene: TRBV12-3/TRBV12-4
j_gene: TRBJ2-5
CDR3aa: CASSPLRGRGGETQYF

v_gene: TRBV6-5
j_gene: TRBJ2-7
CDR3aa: CASSYASGPAYEQYF